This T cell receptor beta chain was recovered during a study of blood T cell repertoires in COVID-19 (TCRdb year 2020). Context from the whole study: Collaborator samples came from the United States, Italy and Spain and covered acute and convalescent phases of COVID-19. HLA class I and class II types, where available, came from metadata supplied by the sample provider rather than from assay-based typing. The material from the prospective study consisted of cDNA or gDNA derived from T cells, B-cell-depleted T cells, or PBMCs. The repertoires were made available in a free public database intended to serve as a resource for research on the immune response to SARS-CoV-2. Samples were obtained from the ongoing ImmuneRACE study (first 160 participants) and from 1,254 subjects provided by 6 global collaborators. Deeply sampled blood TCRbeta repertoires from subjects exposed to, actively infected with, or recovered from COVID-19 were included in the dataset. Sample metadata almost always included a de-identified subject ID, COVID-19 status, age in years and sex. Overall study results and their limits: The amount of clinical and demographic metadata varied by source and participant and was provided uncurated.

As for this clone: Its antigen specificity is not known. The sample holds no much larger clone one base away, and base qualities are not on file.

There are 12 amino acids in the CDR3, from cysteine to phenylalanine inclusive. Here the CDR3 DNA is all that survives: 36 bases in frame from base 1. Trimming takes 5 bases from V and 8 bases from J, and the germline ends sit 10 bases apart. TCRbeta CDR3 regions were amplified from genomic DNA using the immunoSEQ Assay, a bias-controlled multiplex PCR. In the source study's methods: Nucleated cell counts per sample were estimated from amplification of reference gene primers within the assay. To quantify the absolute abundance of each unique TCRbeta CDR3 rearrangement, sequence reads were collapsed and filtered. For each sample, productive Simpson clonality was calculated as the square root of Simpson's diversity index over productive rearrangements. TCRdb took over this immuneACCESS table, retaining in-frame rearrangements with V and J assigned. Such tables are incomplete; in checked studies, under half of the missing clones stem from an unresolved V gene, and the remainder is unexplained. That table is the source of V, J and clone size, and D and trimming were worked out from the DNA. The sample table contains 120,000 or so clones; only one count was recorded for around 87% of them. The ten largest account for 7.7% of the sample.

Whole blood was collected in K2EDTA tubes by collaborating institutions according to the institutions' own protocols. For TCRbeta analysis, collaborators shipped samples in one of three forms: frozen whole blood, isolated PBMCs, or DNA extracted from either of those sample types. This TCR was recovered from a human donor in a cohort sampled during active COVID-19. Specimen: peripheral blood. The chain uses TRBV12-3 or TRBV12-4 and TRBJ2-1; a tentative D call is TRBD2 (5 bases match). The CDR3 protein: CASSPRADEQFF. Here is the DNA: TGTGCCAGCAGTCCGAGGGCGGATGAGCAGTTCTTC.